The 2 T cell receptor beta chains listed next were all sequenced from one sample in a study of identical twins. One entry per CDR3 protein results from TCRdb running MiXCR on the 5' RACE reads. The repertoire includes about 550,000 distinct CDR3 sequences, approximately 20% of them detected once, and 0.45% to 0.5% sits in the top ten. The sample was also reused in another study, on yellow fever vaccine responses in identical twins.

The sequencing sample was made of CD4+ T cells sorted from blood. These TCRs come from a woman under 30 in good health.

In DNA form, the CDR3 reads TGTGCCAGCAGTTACGGTCTAATCAATGAGCAGTTCTTC. Its protein is CASSYGLINEQFF. This chain links TRBV6-5 with TRBJ2-1; D ambiguous. The CDR3 sequence is 13 residues long. V lost 2 bases to trimming and J lost 6 bases, with 8 bases between them. Germline CDR1 is MNHEY and CDR2 is SVGAGI.

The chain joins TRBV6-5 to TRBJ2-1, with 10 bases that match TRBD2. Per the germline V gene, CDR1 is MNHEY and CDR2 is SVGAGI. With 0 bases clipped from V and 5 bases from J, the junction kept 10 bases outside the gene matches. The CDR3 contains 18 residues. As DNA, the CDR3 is TGTGCCAGCAGTTACTCGACCCGAAGCGGGGGGGGTAACAATGAGCAGTTCTTC. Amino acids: CASSYSTRSGGGNNEQFF.